The source of this TCR beta chain is a study of beta chain features in type 1 diabetes. CDR1 is MNHEY, CDR2 SVGAGI, per germline. The CDR3 spans 15 residues. V lost 2 bases, J lost 3 bases, and 11 bases lay in between. Study outcomes and limitations: Insertions at VDJ junctions were less frequent in type 1 diabetes patients. These patients also deleted more nucleotides at the same junctions. A moderate, significant TCRB CDR3 shortening appeared in type 1 diabetes across four CD4+ subsets.

Of the isolated RNA, all was reverse transcribed, and so the sequenced material was expressed TCRB transcripts. Method: immunoSEQ multiplex PCR; TCRdb's copy keeps in-frame clones and lacks some. The sample contains around 50,000 clones, just under 45% of which appear only once. As to this clone: Its antigen is still unknown.

The TCR comes from a man younger than 40 with type 1 diabetes. Sample: stem cell memory CD4+ T cells from blood. V usage is TRBV6-5 and J usage is TRBJ2-1, with D possibly TRBD2 on 7 matching bases. The CDR3 region has the DNA TGTGCCAGCAGTTACGCAAGGGGGGGCTACAATGAGCAGTTCTTC. It codes for CASSYARGGYNEQFF.